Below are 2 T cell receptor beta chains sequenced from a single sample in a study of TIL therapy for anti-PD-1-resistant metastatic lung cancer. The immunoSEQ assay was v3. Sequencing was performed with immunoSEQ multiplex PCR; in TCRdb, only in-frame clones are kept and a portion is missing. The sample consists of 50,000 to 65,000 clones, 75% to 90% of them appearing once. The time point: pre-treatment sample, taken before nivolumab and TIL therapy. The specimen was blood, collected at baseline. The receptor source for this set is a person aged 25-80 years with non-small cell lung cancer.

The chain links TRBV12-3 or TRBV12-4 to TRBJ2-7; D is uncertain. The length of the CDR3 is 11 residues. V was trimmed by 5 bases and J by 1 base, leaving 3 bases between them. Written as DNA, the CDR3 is TGTGCCAGCAGTGTATCCTACGAGCAGTACTTC. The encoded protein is CASSVSYEQYF.

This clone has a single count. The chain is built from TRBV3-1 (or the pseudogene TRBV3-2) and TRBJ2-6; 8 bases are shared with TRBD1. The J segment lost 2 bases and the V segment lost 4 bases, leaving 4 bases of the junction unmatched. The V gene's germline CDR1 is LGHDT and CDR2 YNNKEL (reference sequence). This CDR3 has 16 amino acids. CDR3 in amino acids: CASSPQGAAGANVLTF. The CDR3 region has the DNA TGTGCCAGCAGCCCCCAGGGGGCGGCTGGGGCCAACGTCCTGACTTTC.